The rows below give T cell receptor beta chains drawn from one sample of a study of radiotherapy plus CTLA-4 blockade in lung cancer. Clones were read by immunoSEQ multiplex PCR, and TCRdb kept only the in-frame ones, dropping some. The data contain more than 80,000 clones, approximately 81% of them singletons. Here the sequenced sample was peripheral blood, taken from a patient treated with radiotherapy plus ipilimumab. These receptors all stem from a human donor with non-small cell lung cancer that progressed on radiotherapy plus ipilimumab. Some clones in this sample may be carry-over from other donors' samples. Each CDR3 is given with its conserved first and last residue.

V gene: TRBV5-6; CDR3 protein: CASSLGPGQGSEQPQHF
V gene: TRBV14; CDR3 protein: CASSPTARGGGTNEKLFF
V gene: TRBV20-1; CDR3 protein: CSSSGNTEAFF
V gene: TRBV9; CDR3 protein: CASSVGGNYGYTF
V gene: TRBV6-1; CDR3 protein: CATHWGMNTEAFF
V gene: TRBV7-3; CDR3 protein: CASSLARGVNTGELFF
V gene: TRBV5-1; CDR3 protein: CASSRGTPYNEQFF
V gene: TRBV7-3; CDR3 protein: CASSLSGTDTQYF
V gene: TRBV7-2; CDR3 protein: CASSLSGVSSDADTQYF
V gene: TRBV5-6; CDR3 protein: CASTIFSGGGSYNEQFF
V gene: TRBV27; CDR3 protein: CASSFQPGSDQYF
V gene: TRBV6-1; CDR3 protein: CASARQGGYEAFF
V gene: TRBV7-8; CDR3 protein: CASSLQDYGYTF
V gene: TRBV4-1; CDR3 protein: CASSQDIGLTGSPLHF
V gene: TRBV5-1; CDR3 protein: CASSFLGGAYNEQFF
V gene: TRBV27; CDR3 protein: CASHGRLSSYEQYF
V gene: TRBV10-3; CDR3 protein: CAISESRSTTNEKLFF
V gene: TRBV27; CDR3 protein: CASSRRWNYNFSTDTQYF
V gene: TRBV6-1; CDR3 protein: CASSEQGMRYQPQHF
V gene: TRBV9; CDR3 protein: CASSVATGEAFF
V gene: TRBV2; CDR3 protein: CASRAGRSFYYGYTF
V gene: TRBV18; CDR3 protein: CASSDWGDQPQHF
V gene: TRBV6-5; CDR3 protein: CASSYGGGYGYTF
V gene: TRBV5-1; CDR3 protein: CASSLTSIETQYF
V gene: TRBV4-3; CDR3 protein: CASSEVANYGYTF
V gene: TRBV30; CDR3 protein: CAWSVVEGTDTQYF
V gene: TRBV19; CDR3 protein: CASSQQGFGTEAFF
V gene: TRBV28; CDR3 protein: CASSLASYGYTF
V gene: TRBV6-1; CDR3 protein: CASSEFYEQYF
V gene: TRBV4-2; CDR3 protein: CASSQVGFSGNTIYF
V gene: TRBV20-1; CDR3 protein: CSARANYGYTF
V gene: TRBV7-3; CDR3 protein: CASSLLMNTEAFF
V gene: TRBV4-3; CDR3 protein: CASSPLRGGSTGELFF
V gene: TRBV19; CDR3 protein: CASSRTGYMSYEQYF
V gene: TRBV5-1; CDR3 protein: CASSLAAGELFF
V gene: TRBV29-1; CDR3 protein: CSVEDGIQGEQYF